This TCR beta chain was obtained from a study of identical twins (dated by TCRdb to about 2016). For the wider study: To test whether fetal clonotypes persist, the study used deep sequencing on TCR alpha and beta repertoires from monozygotic twins, unrelated adults of various ages, and cord blood. To rule out contamination, the twin experiments were replicated at different times with different library preparation protocols. Overall results and qualifications from the work: Because the same donors could not be followed over many years, the conclusions depended on cross-sectional statistical analysis. In beta out-of-frame sequences, excess twin sharing was weaker, because having fewer shared sequences lowered the signal-to-noise ratio. Compared with coincidental sharing between unrelated individuals, out-of-frame TCR alpha sequences shared between twins showed an excess of sequences with low generation probability. Fewer insertions were carried by abundant cord blood beta clonotypes; a weaker similar trend was observed in young adult naive repertoires, while no such trend was observed in memory repertoires. Zero-insertion analyses could be partly confounded by invariant T cells such as MAIT and iNKT, although diverse VJ usage argued against such confounding for most clonotypes. In monozygotic twins, out-of-frame TCR alpha sharing was systematically underestimated by recombination models, although the models agreed with sharing between unrelated individuals.

Regarding this clonotype: No antigen is known for it. At one boundary the junction diverges from the germline segment, which might be a read error.

All donors were healthy Caucasians. The library relied on 5' RACE. Sequenced using an Illumina HiSeq 2000. Template switching introduced a universal primer binding site; the final cDNA contained a unique molecular identifier, enabling accurate counting of TCR cDNA molecules. Specific primers in the conserved constant-segment region were used to synthesize first-strand cDNA for the TCR alpha and beta chains. To control for contamination, every cDNA library carried two barcodes: a SMART-Mk sample barcode plus Illumina barcodes. TruSeq adapter sequences along with Illumina sample barcodes were introduced in two successive PCR steps. TCR alpha and beta cDNA libraries were sequenced on the Illumina HiSeq platform with custom primers. As for how the authors treated the data: MiGEC processed the raw reads to extract unique molecular identifiers, while MiXCR was used to determine the CDR3 positions. For each individual, recombination models were inferred using an EM algorithm with the repgenHMM and IGoR tools. The analysis of shared clonotypes was done with the tcR package in R, with sharing normalized by the product of cloneset sizes. To study raw recombination free of thymic and clonal selection effects, out-of-frame nonproductive sequences were analyzed. TCRdb cleaned the public reads at Q25 with fastp, built clones with MiXCR and kept in-frame beta chains. Merged by CDR3 protein, the rows form single entries marked with the most common genes and DNA. For this entry, the V and J calls and clone size follow TCRdb and not the study's own pipeline. The table for this sample lists some 1,700,000 distinct CDR3 sequences; about 32% of them were counted only once. The ten largest clones capture approximately 0.29% of the sample.

From the cysteine up to the phenylalanine, the CDR3 has a length of 17 residues. The kept DNA is CDR3 alone, 51 bases in frame from the first base. The germline V gene specifies MGHRA as CDR1 and YSYEKL as CDR2. This TCR derives from a newborn girl in good health. Sequencing input: cord blood. This chain joins TRBV4-1 to TRBJ2-1; 8 bases in between match TRBD2. The CDR3 protein is CASNQVLAVRSYNEQFF. Here is the DNA: TGCGCCAGCAACCAAGTACTAGCGGTCCGCTCCTACAATGAGCAGTTCTTC.